The present TCR beta chain was sequenced within a study of OX40 agonist ivuxolimab in advanced cancers. Study in general: Aged about 20 to 80 with a mean of roughly 65 years, they were around 79% male. Partial responses were achieved by three patients: one hepatocellular carcinoma, two cutaneous melanoma.

This table comes from immunoSEQ multiplex PCR, and its TCRdb copy is limited to in-frame clones, with some not included. Here the sample spans 80,000 or so clones, approximately 89% being singletons. V was clipped by 4 bases and J by 5 bases, with 9 bases between them. The V gene's germline CDR1 is LNHDA and CDR2 SQIVND (reference sequence). This CDR3 spans 14 amino acids. About this clone: Its antigen remains unidentified.

Findings and caveats of the study: More expanded clones were seen, on average, in CD8+ T cells than in CD4+.

The rearrangement joins TRBV19 to TRBJ1-6; D is uncertain. The sequenced sample was CD4+ or CD8+ T cells sorted from blood, obtained in a trial of the OX40 agonist ivuxolimab. The receptor was derived from an adult with an advanced solid tumor such as melanoma, head and neck, liver or kidney cancer. CDR3 region: CASSNWGDNSPLHF. CDR3 in DNA: TGTGCCAGTAGTAATTGGGGAGATAATTCACCCCTCCACTTT. The full variable domain, rest sourced from reference TRBV19 and TRBJ1-6, is DGGITQSPKYLFRKEGQNVTLSCEQNLNHDAMYWYRQDPGQGLRLIYYSQIVNDFQKGDIAEGYSVSREKKESFPLTVTSAQKNPTAFYLCASSNWGDNSPLHFGNGTRLTVT.